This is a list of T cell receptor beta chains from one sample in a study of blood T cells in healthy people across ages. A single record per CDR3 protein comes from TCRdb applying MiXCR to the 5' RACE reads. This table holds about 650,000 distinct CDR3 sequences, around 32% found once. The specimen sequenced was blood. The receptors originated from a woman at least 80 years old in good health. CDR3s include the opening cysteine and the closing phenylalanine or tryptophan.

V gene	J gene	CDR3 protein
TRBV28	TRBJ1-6	CASGASYNSPLHF
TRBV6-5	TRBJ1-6	CASSYSPGTNSPLHF
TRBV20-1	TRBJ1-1	CSARVRNTEAFF
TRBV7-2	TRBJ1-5	CASSPPASNSFYSNQPQHF
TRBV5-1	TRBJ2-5	CASSLYRVETQYF
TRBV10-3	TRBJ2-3	CAISTGRATDTQYF
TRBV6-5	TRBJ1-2	CASSYDGGWNYGYTF
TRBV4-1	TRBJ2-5	CASSQGGLAGERNEQYF
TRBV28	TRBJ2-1	CASGNERGAREQFF
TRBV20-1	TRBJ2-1	CSATSRGWYNEQFF